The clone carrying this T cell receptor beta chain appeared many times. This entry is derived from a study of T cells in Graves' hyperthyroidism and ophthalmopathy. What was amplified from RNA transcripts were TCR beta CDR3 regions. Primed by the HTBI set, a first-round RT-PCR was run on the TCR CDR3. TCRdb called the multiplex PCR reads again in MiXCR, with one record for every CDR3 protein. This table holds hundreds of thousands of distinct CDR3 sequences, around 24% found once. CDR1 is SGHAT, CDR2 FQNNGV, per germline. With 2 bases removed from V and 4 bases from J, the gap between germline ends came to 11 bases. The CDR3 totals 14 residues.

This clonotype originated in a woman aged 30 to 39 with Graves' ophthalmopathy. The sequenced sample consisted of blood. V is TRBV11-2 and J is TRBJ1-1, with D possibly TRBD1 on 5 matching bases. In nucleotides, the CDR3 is TGTGCCAGCAGCTTATGGGGCAGGGTCACTGAAGCTTTCTTT. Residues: CASSLWGRVTEAFF.